This T cell receptor (beta chain) stems from a study of TIL therapy for anti-PD-1-resistant metastatic lung cancer. Time point noted: pre-treatment sample, taken before nivolumab and TIL therapy. This was the immunoSEQ v3 assay. The repertoire was sequenced with immunoSEQ multiplex PCR; TCRdb's copy has only in-frame clones and lacks some. Of 40,000 to 60,000 clones in the sample, roughly 85% were seen once. The CDR3 totals 13 residues. Germline assignment: CDR1 MNHNS and CDR2 SASEGT. With 1 base removed from V and 11 bases from J, the gap between germline ends came to 14 bases. The clonotype was recovered from a woman between 30 and 85 years old with non-small cell lung cancer. Source: blood, taken at baseline. The rearrangement joins TRBV6-1 to TRBJ1-1; D not resolved. CDR3 sequence reads: CASSEEMEEEAFF. The CDR3 region has the DNA TGTGCCAGCAGTGAAGAGATGGAGGAGGAGGCTTTCTTT.